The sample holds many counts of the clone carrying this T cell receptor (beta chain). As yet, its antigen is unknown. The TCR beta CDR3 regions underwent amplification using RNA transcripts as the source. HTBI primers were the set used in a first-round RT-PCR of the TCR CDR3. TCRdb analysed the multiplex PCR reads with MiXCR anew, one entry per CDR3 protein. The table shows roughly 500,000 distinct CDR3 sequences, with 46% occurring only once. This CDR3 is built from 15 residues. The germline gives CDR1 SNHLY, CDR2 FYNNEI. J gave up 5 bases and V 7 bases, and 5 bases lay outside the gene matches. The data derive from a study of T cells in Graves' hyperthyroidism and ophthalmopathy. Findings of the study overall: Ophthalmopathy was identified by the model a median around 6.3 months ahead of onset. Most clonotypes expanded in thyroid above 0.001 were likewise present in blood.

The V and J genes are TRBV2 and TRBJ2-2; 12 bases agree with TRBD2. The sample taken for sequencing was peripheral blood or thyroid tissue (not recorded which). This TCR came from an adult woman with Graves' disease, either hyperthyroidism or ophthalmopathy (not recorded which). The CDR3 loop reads CASTGLAGKTGELFF. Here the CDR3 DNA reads TGTGCCAGCACAGGACTAGCGGGAAAGACCGGGGAGCTGTTTTTT.